These 14 T cell receptor beta chains share one sample of origin, sequenced in a study of follicular helper T cells after annual influenza vaccination. This sample's time point: 2015-2016 season, 7 days after influenza vaccination. Sequencing used immunoSEQ multiplex PCR; TCRdb keeps in-frame clones, though not all of them. The sample holds 9,500 or so clones; approximately 78% are singletons and the top ten take roughly 4%. Sample: CXCR5+ CD38- circulating T follicular helper cells from blood, taken 7 days after influenza vaccination. The subset here: circulating Tfh, non-naive CD4+CXCR5+PD-1+ (ICOS+CD38+ or ICOS-CD38-). The receptors come from an adult who received the influenza vaccine.

V is TRBV2 and J is TRBJ1-2; 7 bases are a match to TRBD1. This CDR3 has 12 amino acids. V shed 6 bases, J shed 5 bases, and the junction held 3 bases outside the gene matches. The germline V gene has CDR1 SNHLY and CDR2 FYNNEI. The CDR3 sequence is CASRPQGYGYTF. CDR3 nucleotides: TGTGCCAGCAGACCACAGGGGTATGGCTACACCTTC.

The chain uses TRBV6-6 and TRBJ2-3; D possibly corresponds to TRBD2 (5 bases). Germline CDR1 is MNHNY and CDR2 is SVGAGI (reference sequence). The CDR3 is made up of 15 amino acids. V was cut by 3 bases and J by 2 bases, with 12 bases left in between. CDR3 in amino acids: CASSYGPSPTDTQYF. CDR3 nucleotides: TGTGCCAGCAGTTATGGTCCTAGCCCCACAGATACGCAGTATTTT.

This clone was found a few times. The chain couples TRBV11-2 to TRBJ2-7, with a tentative D call TRBD2 (6 bases). V was cut by 5 bases and J by 3 bases, with 14 bases left in between. The CDR3 covers 14 residues. Germline values: CDR1 SGHAT, CDR2 FQNNGV. CDR3 nucleotides: TGTGCCAGCAGCCCGAGGACGGGGGACTACGAGCAGTACTTC. Its protein is CASSPRTGDYEQYF.

This rearrangement joins TRBV4-2 to TRBJ2-5; TRBD2 matches 9 bases. Germline V gene sequence: CDR1 LGHNA, CDR2 YNFKEQ. The J segment lost 5 bases and the V segment lost 0 bases, leaving 4 bases of the junction unmatched. The CDR3 contains 15 residues. For the CDR3, the DNA is TGTGCCAGCAGCCAAGAGCTAGCGGGGTTGGAGACCCAGTACTTC. It specifies CASSQELAGLETQYF.

The chain has TRBV7-8 and TRBJ1-2, with D possibly being TRBD1 (5 bases). The V gene lost 5 bases and the J gene lost 4 bases, with 20 bases spanning the gap. The CDR3 contains 16 residues. Germline V gene lookup returns CDR1 SGHVS and CDR2 FQNEAQ. The chain's CDR3 is CASSPVNRRNPYGYTF. CDR3 DNA: TGTGCCAGCAGCCCAGTCAACAGGAGAAACCCCTATGGCTACACCTTC.

The V and J genes are TRBV30 and TRBJ2-6; D unresolved. The CDR3 is made up of 15 amino acids. V was trimmed by 1 base and J by 0 bases, leaving 7 bases between them. The germline V gene encodes CDR1 GTSNPN and CDR2 SVGIG (reference sequence). The CDR3 bases are TGTGCCTGGAGTGGCAGTAACTCTGGGGCCAACGTCCTGACTTTC. The encoded protein is CAWSGSNSGANVLTF.

The sample holds one count of this clone. The chain carries TRBV10-3 and TRBJ2-3; the match to TRBD2 covers 10 bases. Losses at the gene ends were 9 bases for V and 11 bases for J; bases not matched to a gene: 8. Germline V lookup: CDR1 ENHRY, CDR2 SYGVKD. The CDR3 is made up of 12 amino acids. CDR3 region: CAISGGTWGQYF. The CDR3 DNA reads as TGTGCCATTAGCGGGGGGACCTGGGGGCAGTATTTT.

The rearrangement joins TRBV4-1 to TRBJ2-5; D is uncertain. V lost 3 bases and J 3 bases, leaving 14 bases between the germline ends. The CDR3 runs to 15 residues. Germline CDR1 reads MGHRA; CDR2 reads YSYEKL. CDR3 residues: CASSHTSSEEETQYF. DNA for the CDR3: TGCGCCAGCAGCCATACCTCAAGTGAAGAAGAGACCCAGTACTTC.

The rearrangement uses TRBV5-4 and TRBJ1-1; no reliable D call. V shed 0 bases and J shed 0 bases, with 3 bases lying between them. Germline lookup yields CDR1 SGHNT and CDR2 YYREEE (reference sequence). The CDR3 contains 13 residues. CDR3 in DNA: TGTGCCAGCAGCTTGGCCTTGAACACTGAAGCTTTCTTT. Residues: CASSLALNTEAFF.

The chain recombines TRBV29-1 with TRBJ1-1; perhaps TRBD1 as D (5 bases). Trimming removed 4 bases at V and 1 base at J, with 7 bases between. The germline CDR1 and CDR2 sequences are SQVTM and ANQGSEA. The CDR3 runs 12 residues. CDR3 protein: CSVGQPNTEAFF. The CDR3 DNA is TGCAGCGTTGGACAGCCGAACACTGAAGCTTTCTTT.

The CDR3 DNA is TGCGCCAGCAGCTTGGCAGGTAGTAATGAAAAACTGTTTTTT. It codes for CASSLAGSNEKLFF. This sequence joins TRBV5-1 and TRBJ1-4; D remains ambiguous. Deletions cut 0 bases from V and 4 bases from J, with 7 bases between. The CDR3 sequence is 14 residues long. Looked up from germline, CDR1 is SGHRS and CDR2 is YFSETQ. Supplemented by reference TRBV5-1 and TRBJ1-4, the full variable domain reads KAGVTQTPRYLIKTRGQQVTLSCSPISGHRSVSWYQQTPGQGLQFLFEYFSETQRNKGNFPGRFSGRQFSNSRSEMNVSTLELGDSALYLCASSLAGSNEKLFFGSGTQLSVL.

This chain uses TRBV19 with TRBJ1-4; possible D gene TRBD1, 5 bases. The CDR3 loop spans 12 amino acids. The germline V gene has CDR1 LNHDA and CDR2 SQIVND (reference sequence). Trimming stripped 5 bases from V and 8 bases from J, with 9 bases between. CDR3 sequence reads: CASSRRGEKLFF. DNA for the CDR3: TGTGCCAGTAGTCGACGGGGGGAAAAACTGTTTTTT.

The chain has TRBV28 and TRBJ2-2; the match to TRBD1 covers 7 bases. There are 16 residues in the CDR3. Germline trimming cut 2 bases from V and 5 bases from J; bases unmatched to any gene: 8. Germline CDR1 and CDR2: MDHEN and SYDVKM. In nucleotides, the CDR3 is TGTGCCAGCAGTTTAGCGACAGGGAGCATGACCGGGGAGCTGTTTTTT. Its protein is CASSLATGSMTGELFF. The variable domain in full, with the rest retrieved from reference TRBV28 and TRBJ2-2, is DVKVTQSSRYLVKRTGEKVFLECVQDMDHENMFWYRQDPGLGLRLIYFSYDVKMKEKGDIPEGYSVSREKKERFSLILESASTNQTSMYLCASSLATGSMTGELFFGEGSRLTVL.

This clone was counted between two and nine times. V gene TRBV5-1 combines with J gene TRBJ2-3, with 7 positions matching TRBD2. Trimming removed 6 bases from V and 0 bases from J; junction bases left unmatched: 4. Per germline, CDR1 SGHRS and CDR2 YFSETQ. This CDR3 spans 14 amino acids. In nucleotides, the CDR3 is TGCGCCAGCATGCGCGGGGGAAGCACAGATACGCAGTATTTT. It specifies CASMRGGSTDTQYF.